These 15 T cell receptor beta chains were sequenced from one sample in a study of PD-1 blockade in classical Hodgkin lymphoma. Exposure to brentuximab vedotin varied, and each patient had relapsed following autologous stem cell transplantation. Magnetic depletion of non-target cells from thawed PBMCs yielded purified CD8+ T cells. Libraries were prepared by immunoSEQ multiplex PCR; TCRdb keeps only in-frame clonotypes and omits some of them. The sample lists over a thousand clones, around 80% seen once, with over 35% in the top ten. The material was CD8+ T cells from blood, obtained at baseline. These receptors were taken from a human donor with classical Hodgkin lymphoma.

This chain joins TRBV2 and TRBJ1-4; D gene uncertain. Germline V CDR1 and CDR2: SNHLY, FYNNEI. This CDR3 has 16 residues. V was pared by 1 base and J by 8 bases, with 17 bases between. Here the CDR3 reads CASSEGIIVWKEKLFF. In DNA form, the CDR3 reads TGTGCCAGCAGTGAAGGCATTATCGTTTGGAAGGAAAAACTGTTTTTT.

This sequence joins TRBV5-1 and TRBJ1-1; the D gene is possibly TRBD1 (5 bases). The germline V and J ends were trimmed by 1 base and 5 bases, with 15 bases remaining between them. CDR1 SGHRS and CDR2 YFSETQ come from the germline V gene. The CDR3 runs 15 residues. CDR3 sequence: CASSLQAPQGTEAFF. CDR3 nucleotides: TGCGCCAGCAGCTTGCAGGCGCCCCAGGGAACTGAAGCTTTCTTT.

This rearrangement joins TRBV7-8 to TRBJ2-7; 9 bases map to TRBD1. The CDR3 loop spans 15 amino acids. Germline values: CDR1 SGHVS, CDR2 FQNEAQ. V lost 1 base and J lost 7; bases outside the gene matches: 8. The CDR3 loop reads CASSLESQGAREQYF. The CDR3 coding sequence is TGTGCCAGCAGCTTAGAATCACAGGGGGCAAGGGAGCAGTACTTC.

The rearrangement uses TRBV7-9 and TRBJ2-5; a possible D gene is TRBD1 (6 bases). V shed 5 bases and J shed 0 bases, with 10 bases lying between them. The germline CDR1 and CDR2 sequences are SEHNR and FQNEAQ (reference sequence). This CDR3 contains 14 residues. The CDR3 coding sequence is TGTGCCAGCAGCAACACAGGGTACCAAGAGACCCAGTACTTC. It specifies CASSNTGYQETQYF. The entire variable domain, with the rest obtained from reference TRBV7-9 and TRBJ2-5, is as follows: DTGVSQNPRHKITKRGQNVTFRCDPISEHNRLYWYRQTLGQGPEFLTYFQNEAQLEKSRLLSDRFSAERPKGSFSTLEIQRTEQGDSAMYLCASSNTGYQETQYFGPGTRLLVL.

The chain combines TRBV7-9 with TRBJ2-5; weak D call: TRBD1 (5 bases). Germline loops: CDR1 SEHNR, CDR2 FQNEAQ (reference sequence). V was clipped by 5 bases and J by 2 bases, with 18 bases between them. The CDR3 spans 16 residues. This CDR3 reads CASSPYLSGIQETQYF. CDR3 sequence (DNA): TGTGCCAGCAGCCCCTACCTCTCAGGGATTCAAGAGACCCAGTACTTC.

The chain couples TRBV4-2 to TRBJ1-3, with D unclear. Trimming took off 0 bases at V and 4 bases at J, with 7 bases between the two ends. The CDR3 has 14 residues. The germline gives CDR1 LGHNA, CDR2 YNFKEQ. The CDR3 loop reads CASSQDSIGNTIYF. Written as DNA, the CDR3 is TGTGCCAGCAGCCAAGACTCCATCGGAAACACCATATATTTT.

The rearrangement links TRBV2 to TRBJ1-1, with D uncertain. V was trimmed by 8 bases and J by 8 bases, leaving 9 bases between them. CDR3 length equals 10 residues. Germline V gene sequence: CDR1 SNHLY, CDR2 FYNNEI. For the CDR3, the DNA is TGTGCCAGCGGTAACCCGGAAGCTTTCTTT. The encoded protein is CASGNPEAFF.

The chain is built from TRBV9 and TRBJ2-3, with a tentative D call TRBD2 (5 bases). V shed 3 bases and J shed 2 bases, with 7 bases lying between them. Germline CDR1 is SGDLS and CDR2 is YYNGEE. The CDR3 loop spans 13 amino acids. The CDR3 nucleotides read TGTGCCAGCAGCGAGGACTCCACAGATACGCAGTATTTT. Its translation: CASSEDSTDTQYF.

This sequence joins TRBV19 and TRBJ2-5; D might be TRBD1 (6 bases). Trimming removed 4 bases at V and 2 bases at J, with 8 bases between. Germline V CDR1 and CDR2: LNHDA, SQIVND (reference sequence). The length of the CDR3 is 13 residues. CDR3 DNA sequence: TGTGCCAGTAGTAAACAGGGTCAAGAGACCCAGTACTTC. Encoded protein: CASSKQGQETQYF.

The chain is built from TRBV5-1 and TRBJ2-7, with a tentative D call TRBD1 (5 bases). The CDR3 is 14 amino acids. Trimming removed 1 base at V and 2 bases at J, with 10 bases between. Germline CDR1 reads SGHRS; CDR2 reads YFSETQ. The CDR3 spells CASSLFDRTYEQYF. The CDR3 nucleotides are TGCGCCAGCAGCTTGTTCGACAGAACCTACGAGCAGTACTTC.

The chain combines TRBV11-3 with TRBJ2-7; a possible D gene is TRBD2 (6 bases). Germline loops: CDR1 SGHNT, CDR2 YENEEA. V lost 3 bases to trimming and J lost 6 bases, with 9 bases between them. This CDR3 is 12 amino acids long. The chain's CDR3 is CASSFDGGEQYF. CDR3 coding DNA: TGTGCCAGCAGCTTTGACGGGGGCGAGCAGTACTTC.

The V call is TRBV4-1, the J call TRBJ2-7; D not resolved. CDR3 length: 17 residues. Germline V gives CDR1 MGHRA, CDR2 YSYEKL. V was pared by 4 bases and J by 4 bases, with 23 bases between. CDR3 residues: CASSPGFGSGLHYEQYF. The CDR3 nucleotides are TGCGCCAGCAGCCCTGGGTTTGGCTCCGGTTTACATTACGAGCAGTACTTC.

CDR3 loop: CASSQSFWDLGRNEQFF. DNA of the CDR3: TGTGCCAGCAGCCAATCATTTTGGGACTTGGGACGTAATGAGCAGTTCTTC. This chain connects TRBV14 to TRBJ2-1; the D gene is possibly TRBD2 (6 bases). This CDR3 region has 17 residues. Per germline, CDR1 SGHDN and CDR2 FVKESK. The ends were cut back, 2 bases at V and 7 bases at J, with 21 bases in the middle.

The J gene is TRBJ1-2, the V gene TRBV9, with 7 bases identical to TRBD1. The length of the CDR3 is 18 residues. CDR1 and CDR2 from the germline V gene are SGDLS and YYNGEE. The V gene end was trimmed by 4 bases and the J gene end by 3 bases; junction bases not matched to a gene: 18. The CDR3 is CASSPNDGVTGRYYGYTF. For the CDR3, the DNA is TGTGCCAGCAGCCCCAACGACGGGGTGACAGGGAGATACTATGGCTACACCTTC. Full variable domain (rest looked up from reference TRBV9 and TRBJ1-2): DSGVTQTPKHLITATGQRVTLRCSPRSGDLSVYWYQQSLDQGLQFLIQYYNGEERAKGNILERFSAQQFPDLHSELNLSSLELGDSALYFCASSPNDGVTGRYYGYTFGSGTRLTVV.

This chain connects TRBV13 to TRBJ2-3; D remains unclear. V lost 5 bases to trimming and J lost 5 bases, with 11 bases between them. Germline CDR1 is PRHDT and CDR2 is FYEKMQ (reference sequence). The CDR3 sequence is 13 residues long. This chain's CDR3 is CASSADLQDTQYF. CDR3 bases: TGTGCCAGCAGCGCAGACCTCCAAGATACGCAGTATTTT.